Listed below are T cell receptor beta chains from one sample, sequenced in a study of STAT3 mutations in large granular lymphocyte leukemia. Data came from immunoSEQ multiplex PCR; TCRdb stores just in-frame clones and leaves some out. The data contain about 5,500 clones, just under 95% of them singletons. Sequenced input: peripheral blood mononuclear cells. Receptor source: a man in his 60s with T-cell large granular lymphocyte leukemia. Some clones in this sample may be carry-over from other donors' samples. The CDR3 runs from the conserved cysteine through the conserved F or W. D genes are given only for firm matches. Rows give clone size only sometimes, using once, few, many, or a class for an expanded clone.

d_gene,abundance,j_gene,v_gene,CDR3aa,CDR3nt
TRBD1,NA,TRBJ2-6,TRBV30,CAWKRGRRTGANVLTF,TGTGCCTGGAAAAGGGGGCGCCGGACTGGGGCCAACGTCCTGACTTTC
NA,NA,TRBJ2-7,TRBV27,CASSLSLQCYEQYF,TGTGCCAGCAGTTTATCGTTACAATGCTACGAGCAGTACTTC
NA,NA,TRBJ2-4,TRBV29-1,CSVESQEKNIQYF,TGCAGCGTTGAAAGCCAGGAGAAAAACATTCAGTACTTC
NA,NA,TRBJ1-2,TRBV5-1,CASSPADPDYGYTF,TGCGCCAGCAGCCCCGCAGATCCTGATTATGGCTACACCTTC
TRBD1,NA,TRBJ2-7,TRBV18,CASSPQGQGYEQYF,TGTGCCAGCTCACCTCAAGGACAGGGCTACGAGCAGTACTTC
NA,NA,TRBJ1-2,TRBV7-9,CASSPGLYGGYTF,TGTGCCAGCAGCCCTGGACTTTATGGTGGCTACACCTTC
TRBD1,NA,TRBJ1-5,TRBV28,CASSSPGQGIMGQPQHF,TGTGCCAGCAGTTCACCCGGACAGGGTATAATGGGTCAGCCCCAGCATTTT
TRBD2,NA,TRBJ2-1,TRBV5-4,CASSLGWTSGRNEQFF,TGTGCCAGCAGCTTGGGCTGGACTAGCGGGAGGAATGAGCAGTTCTTC
NA,NA,TRBJ1-3,TRBV7-9,CATGFSGNTIYF,TGTGCCACAGGGTTCTCTGGAAACACCATATATTTT
NA,NA,TRBJ2-6,TRBV5-1,CASSFEKAGANVLTF,TGCGCCAGCAGCTTCGAAAAGGCTGGGGCCAACGTCCTGACTTTC
NA,once,TRBJ1-2,TRBV19,CASSTGRAYGYTF,TGTGCCAGTAGTACAGGACGGGCCTATGGCTACACCTTC
NA,NA,TRBJ1-1,TRBV19,CASSPRQTNTEAFF,TGTGCCAGTAGTCCCCGGCAGACGAACACTGAAGCTTTCTTT
NA,NA,TRBJ2-2,TRBV15,CATSREGGLRGTGELFF,TGTGCCACCAGCAGAGAGGGCGGGTTACGAGGGACCGGGGAGCTGTTTTTT
NA,once,TRBJ2-3,TRBV18,CASSPGLTDTQYF,TGTGCCAGCTCCCCCGGGCTCACAGATACGCAGTATTTT
TRBD2,NA,TRBJ2-7,TRBV20-1,CSGLAGVEQYF,TGCAGTGGACTAGCGGGAGTTGAGCAGTACTTC
NA,NA,TRBJ2-1,TRBV10-2,CASSESRGLAPNEQFF,TGCGCCAGCAGTGAGTCTAGGGGGTTGGCCCCCAATGAGCAGTTCTTC
NA,NA,TRBJ1-5,TRBV4-1,CASSQERGASNQPQHF,TGCGCCAGCAGCCAAGAGCGGGGGGCCAGCAATCAGCCCCAGCATTTT